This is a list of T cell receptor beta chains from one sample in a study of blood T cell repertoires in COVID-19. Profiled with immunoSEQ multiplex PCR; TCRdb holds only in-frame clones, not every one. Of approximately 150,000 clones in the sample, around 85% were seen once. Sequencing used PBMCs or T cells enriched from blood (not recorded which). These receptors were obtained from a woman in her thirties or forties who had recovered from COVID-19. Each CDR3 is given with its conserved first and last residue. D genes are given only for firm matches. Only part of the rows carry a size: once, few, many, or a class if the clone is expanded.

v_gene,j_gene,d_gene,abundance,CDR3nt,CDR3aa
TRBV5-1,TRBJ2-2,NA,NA,TGCGCCAGCAGCACACAGGGTCGTGACACCGGGGAGCTGTTTTTT,CASSTQGRDTGELFF
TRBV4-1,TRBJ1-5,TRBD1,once,TGCGCCAGCAGCGGACGACAGGGGAGCAATCAGCCCCAGCATTTT,CASSGRQGSNQPQHF
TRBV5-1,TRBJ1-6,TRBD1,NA,TGCGCCAGCAGCTCCGGTGGTCGGGCAGGGGGCTCACCCCTCCACTTT,CASSSGGRAGGSPLHF
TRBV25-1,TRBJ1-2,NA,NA,TGTGCCAGCAGTGATGGAAGGGGGACGATCTATGGCTACACCTTC,CASSDGRGTIYGYTF
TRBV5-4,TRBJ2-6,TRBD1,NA,TGTGCCAGCAGCTCGACAGGGAAAGGGGCCAACGTCCTGACTTTC,CASSSTGKGANVLTF
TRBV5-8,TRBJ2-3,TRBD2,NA,TGTGCCAGCAGCTCCGGACTAGCGGGAGGGCCGGGCACAGATACGCAGTATTTT,CASSSGLAGGPGTDTQYF
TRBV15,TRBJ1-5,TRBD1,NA,TGTGCCACCAGCAGAGGCGGACAGGGACGAAATAGCAATCAGCCCCAGCATTTT,CATSRGGQGRNSNQPQHF
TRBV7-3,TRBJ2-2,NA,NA,TGTGCCAGCAAGTCAATGTCGGGGGACACCGGGGAGCTGTTTTTT,CASKSMSGDTGELFF
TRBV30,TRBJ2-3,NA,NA,TGTGCCTGGAGTGTAATAGCTCTTGGGGATACGCAGTATTTT,CAWSVIALGDTQYF
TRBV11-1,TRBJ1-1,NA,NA,TGTGCCAGCAGCTTACCGCGCGGCAGGGGTGCTACTGAAGCTTTCTTT,CASSLPRGRGATEAFF
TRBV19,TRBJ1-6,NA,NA,TGTGCCAGTAGTATGGGGGCCCCGGGACCGTCGAGACCCCTCCACTTT,CASSMGAPGPSRPLHF
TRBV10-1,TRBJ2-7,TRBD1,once,TGCGCCAGCAGCCCGGACAGGGTCTACGAGCAGTACTTC,CASSPDRVYEQYF
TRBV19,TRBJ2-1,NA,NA,TGTGCCAGTACCATGACTAGCTACAATGAGCAGTTCTTC,CASTMTSYNEQFF
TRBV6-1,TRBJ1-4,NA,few,TGTGCCAGCAGTCCAGGGCTCTCGAATGAAAAACTGTTTTTT,CASSPGLSNEKLFF
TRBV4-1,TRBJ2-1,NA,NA,TGCGCCAGCAGCCGGCTAGATCCCTACAATGAGCAGTTCTTC,CASSRLDPYNEQFF
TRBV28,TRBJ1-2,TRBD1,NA,TGTGCCAGCAGTCAGTTAGGGGGCTTTGGGTATGGCTACACCTTC,CASSQLGGFGYGYTF
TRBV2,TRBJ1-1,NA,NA,TGTGCCAGCAGTGAGCCGGACATAGGAGCCACTGAAGCTTTCTTT,CASSEPDIGATEAFF
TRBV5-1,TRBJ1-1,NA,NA,TGCGCCAGCAGCTTGGAGGGGTTGACAGAAGCTTCGTACGAAGCTTTCTTT,CASSLEGLTEASYEAFF
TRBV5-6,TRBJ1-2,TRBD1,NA,TGTGCCAGCAGATTTCCCGGGACAGGAGATGGCTACACCTTC,CASRFPGTGDGYTF
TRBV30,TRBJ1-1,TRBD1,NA,TGTGCCTGGAGTGAGCCGGGAGGGGGCTCTGAAGCTTTCTTT,CAWSEPGGGSEAFF
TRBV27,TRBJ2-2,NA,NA,TGTGCCAGCCAGGCCACGAACACCGGGGAGCTGTTTTTT,CASQATNTGELFF
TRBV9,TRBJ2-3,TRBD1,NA,TGTGCCAGCAGCGCCCGGACAGGAACAGGCACAGATACGCAGTATTTT,CASSARTGTGTDTQYF
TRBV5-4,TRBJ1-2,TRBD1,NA,TGTGCCAGCAGCCGGGACAGGGTCAACTATGGCTACACCTTC,CASSRDRVNYGYTF
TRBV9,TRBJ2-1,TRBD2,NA,TGTGCCAGCAGCGTAGGTAGCGGGGGGGCTCGATACAATGAGCAGTTCTTC,CASSVGSGGARYNEQFF
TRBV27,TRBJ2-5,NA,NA,TGTGCCAGCAGTTTTGGAGGGGGCGGCGAGACCCAGTACTTC,CASSFGGGGETQYF
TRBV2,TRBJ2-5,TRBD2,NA,TGTGCCAGCAGTGGCCAGCGGGGGGGCCAAGAGACCCAGTACTTC,CASSGQRGGQETQYF
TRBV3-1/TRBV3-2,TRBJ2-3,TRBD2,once,TGTGCCAGCAGCCAAGATATCGGCGGGAGTACAGATACGCAGTATTTT,CASSQDIGGSTDTQYF
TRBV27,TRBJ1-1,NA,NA,TGTGCCAGCAGTCCCTCCGGAGGGACTGAAGCTTTCTTT,CASSPSGGTEAFF
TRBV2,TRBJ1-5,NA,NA,TGTGCCAGCACCCTTGGCAGGGGAGATCAGCCCCAGCATTTT,CASTLGRGDQPQHF
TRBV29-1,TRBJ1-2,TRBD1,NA,TGCAGCGTTGGGGGACAGGGGGACGGCACCTTC,CSVGGQGDGTF